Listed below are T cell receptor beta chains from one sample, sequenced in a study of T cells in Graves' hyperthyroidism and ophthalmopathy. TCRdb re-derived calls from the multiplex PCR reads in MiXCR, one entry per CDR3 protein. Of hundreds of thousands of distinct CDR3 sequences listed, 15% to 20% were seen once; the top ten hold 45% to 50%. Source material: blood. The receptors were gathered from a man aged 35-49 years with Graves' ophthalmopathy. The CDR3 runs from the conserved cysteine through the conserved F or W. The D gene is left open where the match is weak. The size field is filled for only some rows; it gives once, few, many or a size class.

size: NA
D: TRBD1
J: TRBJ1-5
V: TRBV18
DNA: TGTGCCAGCTCCGGGGACAGCCTAAGCAATCAGCCCCAGCATTTT
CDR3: CASSGDSLSNQPQHF

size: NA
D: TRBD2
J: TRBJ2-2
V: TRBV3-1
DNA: TGTGCCAGCAGCCAGGGCCACCCAGCGGGACTAAACACCGGGGAGCTGTTTTTT
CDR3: CASSQGHPAGLNTGELFF

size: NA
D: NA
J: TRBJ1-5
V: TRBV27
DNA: TGTGCCAGCAAACCGGCGGGGGGAAATCAGCCCCAGCATTTT
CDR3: CASKPAGGNQPQHF

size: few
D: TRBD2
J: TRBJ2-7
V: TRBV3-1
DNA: TGTGCCAGCAGCCACACTAGCGGGAGAGTCTACGAGCAGTACTTC
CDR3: CASSHTSGRVYEQYF

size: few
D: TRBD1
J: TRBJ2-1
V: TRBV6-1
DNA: TGTGCCAGCAGTGACCTGGACAGGGTAATAGGCAATGAGCAGTTCTTC
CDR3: CASSDLDRVIGNEQFF

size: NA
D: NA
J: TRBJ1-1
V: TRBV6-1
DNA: TGTGCCAGCAGTGAAAAGGGGAGGACTGAAGCTTTCTTT
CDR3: CASSEKGRTEAFF

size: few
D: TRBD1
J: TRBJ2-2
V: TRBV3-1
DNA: TGTGCCAGCAGCCCCCGACAGGGGACCTCCCCCCGGGAGCTGTTTTTT
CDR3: CASSPRQGTSPRELFF

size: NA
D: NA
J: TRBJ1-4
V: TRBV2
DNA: TGTGCCAGCAGTGAAGCGCGGGCAGCAACTAATGAAAAACTGTTTTTT
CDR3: CASSEARAATNEKLFF

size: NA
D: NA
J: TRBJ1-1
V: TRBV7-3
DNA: TGTACCAGCAGCTTAAACAGCCAGAACACTGAAGCTTTCTTT
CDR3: CTSSLNSQNTEAFF

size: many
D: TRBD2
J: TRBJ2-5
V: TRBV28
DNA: TGTGCCAGCACTGGGGGACTAGTTGTCGGCCAGTACTTC
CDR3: CASTGGLVVGQYF

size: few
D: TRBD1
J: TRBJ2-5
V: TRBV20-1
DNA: TGCAGTGAAAGGGGGCTCTACCAAGAGACCCAGTACTTC
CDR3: CSERGLYQETQYF

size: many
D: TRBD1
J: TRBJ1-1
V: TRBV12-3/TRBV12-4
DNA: TGTGCCAGCAGTCCCGGGACAGTGTCTGAAGCTTTCTTT
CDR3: CASSPGTVSEAFF

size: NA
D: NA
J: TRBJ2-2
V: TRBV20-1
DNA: TGCAGTGCACGGACAGTCAACACCGGGGAGCTGTTTTTT
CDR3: CSARTVNTGELFF

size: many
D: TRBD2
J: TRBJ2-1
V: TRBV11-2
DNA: TGTGCCAGCAGCCCCCGGCTAGCGGGGGAGCAGTTCTTC
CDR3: CASSPRLAGEQFF

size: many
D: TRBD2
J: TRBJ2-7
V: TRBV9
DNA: TGTGCCAGCAGCGTAGGACTAGCGGGAAGCTACGAGCAGTACTTC
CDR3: CASSVGLAGSYEQYF

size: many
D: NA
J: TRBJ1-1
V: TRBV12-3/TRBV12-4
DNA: TGTGCCAGCAGTTTAGCCGCGGGGAGGACTGAAGCTTTCTTT
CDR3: CASSLAAGRTEAFF

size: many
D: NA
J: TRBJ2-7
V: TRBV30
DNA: TGTGCCTGGAGTCGAGGGGGCGGGATCTACGAGCAGTACTTC
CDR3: CAWSRGGGIYEQYF

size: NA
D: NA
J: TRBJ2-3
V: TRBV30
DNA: TGTGCCTGGAGTCAATCCGGACGGCGGCCGGGGGATACGCAGTATTTT
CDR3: CAWSQSGRRPGDTQYF

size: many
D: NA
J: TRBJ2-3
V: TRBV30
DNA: TGTGCCTGGGCTCCTCTCGCGGAAGGCACAGATACGCAGTATTTT
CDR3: CAWAPLAEGTDTQYF

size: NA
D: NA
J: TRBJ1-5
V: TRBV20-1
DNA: TGCAGTGCTAGAGATCGAGGGGATCAGCCCCAGCATTTT
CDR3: CSARDRGDQPQHF

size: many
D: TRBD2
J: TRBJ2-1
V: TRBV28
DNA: TGTGCCAGCAGCTTAAGACTAGCGGGAGAAGGGAGTGAGCAGTTCTTC
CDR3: CASSLRLAGEGSEQFF

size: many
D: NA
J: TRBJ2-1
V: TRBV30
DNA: TGTGCCTGGAGCGCTGGTTGGGGCAATGAGCAGTTCTTC
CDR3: CAWSAGWGNEQFF

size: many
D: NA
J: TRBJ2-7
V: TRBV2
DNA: TGTGCCAGCAAAACCACTCTTCGGGGCTACGAGCAGTACTTC
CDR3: CASKTTLRGYEQYF

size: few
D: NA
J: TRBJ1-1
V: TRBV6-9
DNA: TGTACCAGCAGTTCCCAACAGAACACTGAAGCTTTCTTT
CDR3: CTSSSQQNTEAFF

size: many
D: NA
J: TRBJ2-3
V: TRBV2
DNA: TGTGCCAGCAGTGGTACGGGAACCACAGATACGCAGTATTTT
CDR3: CASSGTGTTDTQYF

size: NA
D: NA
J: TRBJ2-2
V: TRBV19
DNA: TGTGCCAGTAGCCCTCTACGGGACGGCCTCACCGGGGAGCTGTTTTTT
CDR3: CASSPLRDGLTGELFF

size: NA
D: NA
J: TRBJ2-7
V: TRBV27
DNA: TGTGCCAGCAGTTTGTACCTCTCCTACGAGCAGTACTTC
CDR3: CASSLYLSYEQYF

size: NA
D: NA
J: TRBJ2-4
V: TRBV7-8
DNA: TGTGCCAGCAGCTTATCTTCCCTAGTCACCAAAAACATTCAGTACTTC
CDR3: CASSLSSLVTKNIQYF

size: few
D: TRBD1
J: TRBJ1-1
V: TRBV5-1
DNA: TGCGCCAGCAGCTTGGCCGCCCGCTCGGGCTCGACAGGGAGGGACACTGAAGCTTTCTTT
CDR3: CASSLAARSGSTGRDTEAFF

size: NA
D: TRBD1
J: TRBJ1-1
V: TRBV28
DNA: TGTGCCACCACCCTGACAGGGGTGAACACTGAAGCTTTCTTT
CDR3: CATTLTGVNTEAFF

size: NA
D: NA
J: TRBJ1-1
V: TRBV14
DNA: TGTGCCAGCAGCCCACAGTTGAACACTGAAGCTTTCTTT
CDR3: CASSPQLNTEAFF

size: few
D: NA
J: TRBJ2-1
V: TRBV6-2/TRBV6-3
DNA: TGTGCCAGCAGTTACTCGCTAGCTTTTAATGAGCAGTTCTTC
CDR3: CASSYSLAFNEQFF

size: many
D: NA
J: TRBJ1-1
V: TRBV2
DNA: TGTGCCAGCAGACCTCGGGGGTTAAGTGGGCCTGAAGCTTTCTTT
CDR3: CASRPRGLSGPEAFF

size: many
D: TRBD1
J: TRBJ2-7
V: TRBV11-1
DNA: TGTGCCAGCAGCCGGACAGGGTACGAGCAGTACTTC
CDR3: CASSRTGYEQYF

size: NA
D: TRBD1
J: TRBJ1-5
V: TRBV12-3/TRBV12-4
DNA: TGTGCCAGCAGTCCGGCCGGGACAGCCCAAAGGCTCCAGCATTTT
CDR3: CASSPAGTAQRLQHF

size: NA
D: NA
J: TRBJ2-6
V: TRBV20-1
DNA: TGCAGTGCTACCCACAACTCTGGGGCCAACGTCCTGACTTTC
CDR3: CSATHNSGANVLTF

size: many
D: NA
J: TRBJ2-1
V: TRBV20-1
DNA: TGCAGTGCTACAGGGGGGGGCAGATACAATGAGCAGTTCTTC
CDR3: CSATGGGRYNEQFF